Shown below are 29 T cell receptor beta chains from a single sample sequenced in a study of blood T cells in healthy people across ages. Together with a sample-barcoded 5' primer, a J-beta primer mix was included in a second PCR lasting roughly 6 to 12 cycles. TCRdb itself ran the 5' RACE reads through MiXCR, one entry per CDR3 protein. The repertoire holds over 600,000 distinct CDR3 sequences, with 46% as singletons. Specimen: blood. These receptors all stem from a man at least 80 years old in good health.

The rearrangement joins TRBV20-1 to TRBJ2-1; D tentatively reads TRBD1 or TRBD2 (5 bases each). CDR1 is DFQATT, CDR2 SNEGSKA, per germline (reference sequence). The CDR3 is 15 residues long. Trimming removed 2 bases at V and 2 bases at J, with 13 bases between. CDR3 coding DNA: TGCAGTGCTAGATCGGGACGACGGGCCTACAATGAGCAGTTCTTC. Amino acid sequence: CSARSGRRAYNEQFF.

The chain recombines TRBV6-5 with TRBJ1-1, with D unresolved. CDR1 is MNHEY and CDR2 is SVGAGI in the germline V gene. This CDR3 has 13 amino acids. V was trimmed by 2 bases and J by 0 bases, leaving 4 bases between them. For the CDR3, the DNA is TGTGCCAGCAGTTACAACCTGAACACTGAAGCTTTCTTT. Translated: CASSYNLNTEAFF.

This chain links TRBV10-3 with TRBJ2-3; the match to TRBD1 covers 9 bases. Trimming took 4 bases from V and 2 from J; bases not matched to a gene: 7. Germline V lookup: CDR1 ENHRY, CDR2 SYGVKD. This CDR3 comprises 16 residues. As DNA, the CDR3 is TGTGCCATCAGTGCCCCCGGGACAGGGAACACAGATACGCAGTATTTT. It specifies CAISAPGTGNTDTQYF.

The V call is TRBV15, the J call TRBJ2-5, with TRBD1 matching over 7 bases. This CDR3 is 13 amino acids long. Germline lookup yields CDR1 LNHNV and CDR2 YYDKDF (reference sequence). After removal of 7 bases from V and 5 bases from J, the junction contained 7 bases not matched to a gene. The CDR3 sequence is CATKITGQETQYF. The CDR3 coding sequence is TGTGCCACCAAAATCACGGGACAGGAGACCCAGTACTTC.

The gene calls are TRBV5-1 and TRBJ1-2; 7 nucleotides line up with TRBD1. From germline, CDR1 is SGHRS and CDR2 YFSETQ. The length of the CDR3 is 17 residues. The trim removed 0 bases at V and 0 bases at J, leaving 8 bases unmatched. CDR3 sequence reads: CASSLDRGQNANYGYTF. CDR3 bases: TGCGCCAGCAGCTTGGACCGGGGACAGAATGCTAACTATGGCTACACCTTC.

The J gene is TRBJ1-4, the V gene TRBV7-8; D ambiguous. V gave up 1 base and J gave up 7 bases, with 7 bases separating them. The CDR3 sequence is 13 residues long. Germline CDR1 is SGHVS and CDR2 is FQNEAQ. In nucleotides, the CDR3 is TGTGCCAGCAGCTTAGGGATTCTTGAAAAACTGTTTTTT. This translates into CASSLGILEKLFF.

This clonotype came up many times. The chain is built from TRBV7-9 and TRBJ2-7; 9 positions match TRBD1. Germline assignment: CDR1 SEHNR and CDR2 FQNEAQ (reference sequence). With V trimmed by 4 bases and J by 6 bases, 10 bases remained unmatched. The CDR3 length is 15 residues. CDR3 nucleotide sequence: TGTGCCAGCAGCTCAGGGACAGGGTTCCCTCGCGAGCAGTACTTC. Amino acid sequence: CASSSGTGFPREQYF.

This clonotype was observed a handful of times. The V and J genes are TRBV29-1 and TRBJ2-7, with D tentatively TRBD2 (6 bases). Trimming pared 3 bases from V and 0 bases from J, leaving 15 bases between. The CDR3 spans 15 residues. In germline, CDR1 is SQVTM, CDR2 ANQGSEA. The CDR3 is CSVEGGAESSYEQYF. The CDR3 nucleotides read TGCAGCGTTGAGGGGGGAGCGGAAAGCTCCTACGAGCAGTACTTC.

This clonotype has a count of ten or more. The rearrangement joins TRBV9 to TRBJ2-6, with D uncertain. Germline V gene sequence: CDR1 SGDLS, CDR2 YYNGEE. This CDR3 region has 13 residues. Trimming shortened V by 7 bases and J by 3 bases, and 8 bases separated the two germline ends. As DNA, the CDR3 is TGTGCCAGCGGCCCCCTTGGGGCCAACGTCCTGACTTTC. It encodes CASGPLGANVLTF.

The gene calls are TRBV28 and TRBJ2-3; D is uncertain. V lost 1 base and J lost 2, with 10 bases in between. The CDR3 extends over 15 amino acids. The V gene's germline CDR1 is MDHEN and CDR2 SYDVKM. The CDR3 sequence: CASSLLERNTDTQYF. The CDR3 nucleotides read TGTGCCAGCAGTTTATTAGAACGGAACACAGATACGCAGTATTTT.

The sample holds a few counts of this clonotype. The chain recombines TRBV6-4 with TRBJ2-3, with 10 bases lining up with TRBD2. The CDR3 is 17 residues long. V trimming: 4 bases; J trimming: 1 base; junction bases outside the gene matches: 8. The germline V gene has CDR1 MRHNA and CDR2 SNTAGT. The CDR3 coding sequence is TGTGCCAGCAGTGCGGGAGCGGGAGGGCCAGGCACAGATACGCAGTATTTT. Translating gives CASSAGAGGPGTDTQYF.

In DNA, the CDR3 is TGTGCCAGCAGCCAAGGCCTAGTTCCCAATGAGCAGTTCTTC. It codes for CASSQGLVPNEQFF. The rearrangement links TRBV14 to TRBJ2-1; D gene unclear. This CDR3 contains 14 residues. Per the germline V gene, CDR1 is SGHDN and CDR2 is FVKESK. The V gene lost 1 base and the J gene lost 6 bases, with 10 bases spanning the gap.

CDR3 residues: CASSPLAQVGLQYNEQFF. CDR3 DNA: TGTGCCAGCAGCCCTCTAGCCCAGGTAGGGCTCCAGTACAATGAGCAGTTCTTC. This chain uses TRBV12-3 or TRBV12-4 with TRBJ2-1, with D possibly matching TRBD2 (5 bases). CDR3 length equals 18 residues. V dropped 6 bases and J dropped 4 bases, with 25 bases sitting between them.

The sample holds many counts of this clonotype. Since a much larger clone is just one base distant, this may be a read error. This chain connects TRBV7-3 to TRBJ2-7, with D perhaps matching TRBD2 (5 bases). The CDR3 length is 16 residues. The ends were cut back, 6 bases at V and 7 bases at J, with 25 bases in the middle. From germline, CDR1 is SGHTA and CDR2 FQGTGA. CDR3 nucleotide sequence: TGTGCCAGCAGGGATATTTCAGGAGGCGGTTACAATGAGCAGTACTTC. Translation: CASRDISGGGYNEQYF.

Only a few counts were recorded for this clonotype. The chain joins TRBV27 to TRBJ2-5; D tentatively reads TRBD1 or TRBD2 (5 bases each). The CDR3 is 15 residues long. Germline loops: CDR1 MNHEY, CDR2 SMNVEV (reference sequence). Trimming cost V 4 bases and J 11 bases, with 23 bases left between them. The CDR3 loop is CASSSPGPHGRAQYF. CDR3 coding DNA: TGTGCCAGCAGTTCCCCGGGACCCCACGGAAGGGCGCAGTACTTC.

This chain uses TRBV5-5 with TRBJ1-6; perhaps TRBD1 as D (6 bases). Per germline, CDR1 SGHKS and CDR2 YYEKEE (reference sequence). This CDR3 has 15 residues. Trimming removed 6 bases at V and 5 bases at J, with 15 bases between. This chain's CDR3 is CASTGGGWDNSPLHF. DNA for the CDR3: TGTGCCAGCACCGGAGGGGGTTGGGATAATTCACCCCTCCACTTT.

This clonotype was picked up a small number of times. The chain recombines TRBV3-1 with TRBJ2-3; D gene unclear. Trimming left V 4 bases short and J 4 bases short, with 12 bases between. Germline V gene lookup returns CDR1 LGHDT and CDR2 YNNKEL (reference sequence). The length of the CDR3 is 14 residues. The CDR3 is CASSPSSRPDTQYF. In DNA, the CDR3 is TGTGCCAGCAGCCCGTCGTCCCGCCCAGATACGCAGTATTTT.

This clonotype was seen once. The CDR3 DNA sequence: TGCGCCAGCAGCCCGGGACTAGCGGCGCGCTACGAGCAGTACTTC. Protein product: CASSPGLAARYEQYF. The V call is TRBV5-1, the J call TRBJ2-7; TRBD2 aligns across 11 bases. CDR1 and CDR2 (germline): SGHRS, YFSETQ. V dropped 4 bases and J dropped 3; count of bases not matched to a gene: 6. This CDR3 contains 15 residues.

This clonotype was counted only a few times. V is TRBV20-1 and J is TRBJ2-2, with unresolved D. Germline-derived CDR1 and CDR2 are DFQATT and SNEGSKA (reference sequence). The CDR3 sequence is 15 residues long. V dropped 2 bases and J dropped 0 bases, with 10 bases sitting between them. The chain's CDR3 is CSARPGGTNTGELFF. The CDR3 region has the DNA TGCAGTGCTAGACCAGGCGGCACGAACACCGGGGAGCTGTTTTTT.

This chain links TRBV5-1 with TRBJ2-5; no definite D call. V lost 4 bases and J 11 bases, leaving 21 bases between the germline ends. CDR3 length: 14 residues. The germline V gene encodes CDR1 SGHRS and CDR2 YFSETQ. The CDR3 bases are TGCGCCAGCAGCGTGGGCCAGCTTAACAATGAGCAGTACTTC. It encodes CASSVGQLNNEQYF.

The chain employs TRBV7-6 and TRBJ2-1, with D maybe TRBD1 (5 bases). V was trimmed by 3 bases and J by 0 bases, leaving 15 bases between them. The CDR3 loop spans 17 amino acids. Germline CDR1 and CDR2: SGHVS and FNYEAQ. CDR3 loop: CASSLNTGTSSYNEQFF. CDR3 nucleotide sequence: TGTGCCAGCAGCTTGAATACAGGCACGAGCTCCTACAATGAGCAGTTCTTC.

The J gene is TRBJ2-5, the V gene TRBV7-2; no definite D call. The CDR3 loop spans 12 amino acids. Germline-derived CDR1 and CDR2 are SGHTA and FQGNSA. The V end was cut by 3 bases, the J end by 11 bases, with 13 bases between. This chain's CDR3 is CASSFGSREQYF. The DNA of the CDR3 is TGTGCCAGCAGCTTCGGAAGTCGAGAGCAGTACTTC. Supplemented by reference TRBV7-2 and TRBJ2-5, the full variable domain reads GAGVSQSPSNKVTEKGKDVELRCDPISGHTALYWYRQSLGQGLEFLIYFQGNSAPDKSGLPSDRFSAERTGGSVSTLTIQRTQQEDSAVYLCASSFGSREQYFGPGTRLLVL.

The count of this clonotype is one. V usage is TRBV15 and J usage is TRBJ2-2; D perhaps matches TRBD2 (5 bases). The germline V gene encodes CDR1 LNHNV and CDR2 YYDKDF (reference sequence). V was trimmed by 5 bases and J by 6 bases, leaving 16 bases between them. CDR3 length: 15 amino acids. The CDR3 DNA reads as TGTGCCACCAGCGGGTGGGGAGTAGGGTCCGGGGAGCTGTTTTTT. Translating gives CATSGWGVGSGELFF.

To note about this clonotype: Possible read error: a much larger clone is one base away. The chain recombines TRBV5-1 with TRBJ2-1; the D is unclear. The length of the CDR3 is 14 residues. Germline V CDR1 and CDR2: SGHRS, YFSETQ. The CDR3 loop is CTSSSGPGNNEQFF. The CDR3 coding sequence is TGCACCAGCAGCTCCGGGCCCGGAAACAATGAGCAGTTCTTC.

This clonotype was seen a single time. The rearrangement links TRBV5-1 to TRBJ2-1; tentative D call: TRBD1 (5 bases). Trimming removed 2 bases at V and 6 bases at J, with 18 bases between. Per germline, CDR1 SGHRS and CDR2 YFSETQ. This CDR3 is 16 amino acids long. The CDR3 sequence is CASSFSASGKVNEQFF. CDR3 in DNA: TGCGCCAGCAGCTTTTCTGCCTCAGGGAAGGTCAATGAGCAGTTCTTC.

This clonotype has a handful of counts. The chain carries TRBV27 and TRBJ2-7, with unresolved D. Trimming shortened V by 4 bases and J by 2 bases, and 9 bases separated the two germline ends. Germline CDR1 MNHEY, CDR2 SMNVEV (reference sequence). The CDR3 covers 13 residues. This chain's CDR3 is CASSSDDAYEQYF. CDR3 DNA: TGTGCCAGCAGTTCCGACGATGCCTACGAGCAGTACTTC.

This chain joins TRBV20-1 and TRBJ2-3; D possibly uses TRBD1 or TRBD2 (6 bases each). Trimming took 6 bases from V and 3 from J, leaving 19 bases between them. The germline V gene encodes CDR1 DFQATT and CDR2 SNEGSKA (reference sequence). The CDR3 is 15 amino acids. This chain's CDR3 is CSATRGTPQTDTQYF. The CDR3 DNA is TGCAGTGCCACTAGGGGGACTCCTCAGACAGATACGCAGTATTTT.

This chain connects TRBV20-1 to TRBJ2-1; 8 bases are a match to TRBD2. The CDR3 is made up of 15 amino acids. The trim removed 1 base at V and 5 bases at J, leaving 7 bases unmatched. The V gene's germline CDR1 is DFQATT and CDR2 SNEGSKA (reference sequence). The CDR3 sequence: CSARGLGLAHNEQFF. The DNA of the CDR3 is TGCAGTGCTAGAGGCTTAGGACTAGCCCACAATGAGCAGTTCTTC.

The chain carries TRBV20-1 and TRBJ2-3; D may be TRBD1 (6 bases). This CDR3 is built from 14 residues. Per the germline V gene, CDR1 is DFQATT and CDR2 is SNEGSKA (reference sequence). V was cut by 6 bases and J by 0 bases, with 13 bases left in between. The CDR3 DNA is TGCAGTGCCGAGGGGGTCCCCAGCACAGATACGCAGTATTTT. Translation: CSAEGVPSTDTQYF.